The 30 T cell receptor beta chains in this list originate from one sample, sequenced in a study of PD-1 blockade in classical Hodgkin lymphoma. All trial patients relapsed after autologous stem cell transplantation. TCRdb's copy holds only in-frame clones and misses some; the assay was immunoSEQ multiplex PCR. The sample has about 15,000 clones, over 80% seen once; the top ten hold approximately 40%. This specimen was peripheral blood mononuclear cells (PBMCs), taken before the second cycle of nivolumab. The receptors derive from a human donor with classical Hodgkin lymphoma.

The chain combines TRBV15 with TRBJ2-2, with 10 bases aligning to TRBD2. The CDR3 spans 19 residues. V was pared by 3 bases and J by 0 bases, with 10 bases of the junction left unmatched. Per germline, CDR1 LNHNV and CDR2 YYDKDF (reference sequence). For the CDR3, the DNA is TGTGCCACCAGCAGGGTCAGCGGGGGGGCGATTACGAACACCGGGGAGCTGTTTTTT. This codes for CATSRVSGGAITNTGELFF.

This clone occurred a few times. The genes are TRBV5-8 and TRBJ2-3, with 9 bases matching TRBD1. The germline gives CDR1 SGHTS, CDR2 YDEGEE. The CDR3 runs 17 residues. V shed 1 base and J 0 bases; nucleotides not matched to a gene: 6. The CDR3 nucleotides read TGTGCCAGCAGCTTGACACGGGACAGGGCTAGCACAGATACGCAGTATTTT. It codes for CASSLTRDRASTDTQYF.

This clone was picked up one time. The chain uses TRBV19 and TRBJ1-2, with D perhaps TRBD1 (5 bases). The CDR3 has 15 amino acids. With 5 bases removed from V and 13 bases from J, the gap between germline ends came to 26 bases. Germline V CDR1 and CDR2: LNHDA, SQIVND (reference sequence). The CDR3 DNA is TGTGCCAGTAGTCCTCTAAATTTTGCGCGAGGGGTCTCCACCTTC. Protein sequence: CASSPLNFARGVSTF.

This clone was seen just once. The genes are TRBV7-6 and TRBJ2-1; TRBD2 is a possible D gene (5 bases). CDR1 is SGHVS and CDR2 is FNYEAQ in the germline V gene. Trimming left V 0 bases short and J 4 bases short, with 10 bases between. This CDR3 is 15 amino acids long. CDR3 DNA sequence: TGTGCCAGCAGCTTAGCGTGGACTTATTACAATGAGCAGTTCTTC. It is translated as CASSLAWTYYNEQFF.

This clone has more than one count but fewer than ten. The rearrangement links TRBV2 to TRBJ2-1, with 14 positions matching TRBD2. V lost 5 bases and J lost 1; bases outside the gene matches: 10. The germline V gene encodes CDR1 SNHLY and CDR2 FYNNEI. The CDR3 spans 19 residues. DNA for the CDR3: TGTGCCAGCAGTCAACCCTCGGGACTAGCGGGAGTATCCTACAATGAGCAGTTCTTC. Its translation: CASSQPSGLAGVSYNEQFF.

This rearrangement joins TRBV10-3 to TRBJ2-1; possible D gene TRBD2, 6 bases. Trimming shortened V by 6 bases and J by 2 bases, and 17 bases separated the two germline ends. The V gene's germline CDR1 is ENHRY and CDR2 SYGVKD. This CDR3 region has 16 residues. In DNA form, the CDR3 reads TGTGCCATCAGCGGGGTGGGGGGACTGACCTACAATGAGCAGTTCTTC. It translates to CAISGVGGLTYNEQFF.

The V call is TRBV13, the J call TRBJ2-5; tentatively, D is TRBD1 or TRBD2 (5 bases each). The germline V gene has CDR1 PRHDT and CDR2 FYEKMQ (reference sequence). V gave up 5 bases and J gave up 4 bases, with 8 bases separating them. The CDR3 has 12 residues. CDR3 protein: CASSGDGETQYF. CDR3 bases: TGTGCCAGCAGCGGGGACGGAGAGACCCAGTACTTC.

This rearrangement joins TRBV6-5 to TRBJ1-2; D may be TRBD1 (5 bases). The V gene lost 6 bases and the J gene lost 8 bases, with 22 bases spanning the gap. CDR3 length: 15 residues. Germline CDR1 is MNHEY and CDR2 is SVGAGI. The CDR3 DNA sequence: TGTGCCAGCAGACGGGACCATACAGGTGGGGAAGGCTACACCTTC. This sequence encodes CASRRDHTGGEGYTF.

This clone has just one count. The gene calls are TRBV9 and TRBJ2-2, with TRBD2 matching 7 bases. Germline V gene data show CDR1 as SGDLS and CDR2 as YYNGEE. The junction had 11 bases not matched to a gene; V was cut back by 4 bases and J by 5 bases. This CDR3 spans 16 amino acids. The CDR3 region is CASSSPLGGETGELFF. The DNA for the CDR3 is TGTGCCAGCAGCTCGCCCCTTGGGGGGGAAACCGGGGAGCTGTTTTTT.

This chain connects TRBV28 to TRBJ1-2; the D is unclear. The CDR3 covers 12 residues. Germline V gene sequence: CDR1 MDHEN, CDR2 SYDVKM. V dropped 6 bases and J dropped 7 bases, with 12 bases sitting between them. The CDR3 region has the DNA TGTGCCAGCAGCCCCCGTCGGGTTGGCTACACCTTC. Translating it yields CASSPRRVGYTF.

The chain is built from TRBV2 and TRBJ2-7; a possible D gene is TRBD2 (6 bases). Trimming cost V 4 bases and J 0 bases, with 16 bases left between them. CDR3 size: 16 residues. CDR1 SNHLY and CDR2 FYNNEI come from the germline V gene. The CDR3 DNA reads TGTGCCAGCAGTGGCTTAGGGCTAGCGAACTCCTACGAGCAGTACTTC. Amino acid sequence: CASSGLGLANSYEQYF.

The CDR3 sequence: CASSLRTGWNEKLFF. CDR3 DNA: TGTGCCAGCAGTCTAAGGACAGGTTGGAATGAAAAACTGTTTTTT. The chain is built from TRBV28 and TRBJ1-4; the match to TRBD1 covers 7 bases. V gave up 5 bases and J gave up 5 bases; unmatched junction bases: 8. CDR3 length: 15 residues. Germline V gene data show CDR1 as MDHEN and CDR2 as SYDVKM.

This chain joins TRBV5-8 and TRBJ2-7; 8 bases fit TRBD1. The CDR3 spans 14 residues. The germline CDR1 and CDR2 sequences are SGHTS and YDEGEE. Unmatched junction bases numbered 2, after V lost 2 bases and J lost 1 base. The CDR3 nucleotides are TGTGCCAGCAGCTTCGACAGGGGTTCCTACGAGCAGTACTTC. It translates to CASSFDRGSYEQYF.

This clone has only one observation. The chain links TRBV5-1 to TRBJ2-6, with D possibly being TRBD2 (7 bases). Germline CDR1 and CDR2: SGHRS and YFSETQ. The CDR3 is made up of 14 amino acids. The V end was cut by 0 bases, the J end by 7 bases, with 8 bases between. CDR3 sequence: CASSLGGGANVLTF. CDR3 nucleotide sequence: TGCGCCAGCAGCTTGGGCGGGGGCGCCAACGTCCTGACTTTC.

This chain uses TRBV5-1 with TRBJ2-1; TRBD2 agrees at 7 bases. Germline CDR1 and CDR2: SGHRS and YFSETQ. This CDR3 contains 15 residues. The V and J ends lost 6 bases and 0 bases, in that order; junction bases with no gene match: 6. CDR3 sequence: CASNPLASSYNEQFF. For the CDR3, the DNA is TGCGCCAGCAACCCACTAGCGAGCTCCTACAATGAGCAGTTCTTC.

This clone was counted only a few times. The genes are TRBV7-9 and TRBJ2-7, with 14 nucleotides matching TRBD2. Per germline, CDR1 SEHNR and CDR2 FQNEAQ (reference sequence). Trimming cost V 5 bases and J 4 bases; bases outside gene matches: 7. This CDR3 has 16 residues. The CDR3: CASSANRTSGRYEQYF. DNA of the CDR3: TGTGCCAGCAGCGCCAACAGGACTAGCGGGAGGTACGAGCAGTACTTC.

The V gene is TRBV6-5, the J gene TRBJ2-5; possibly TRBD2 for D (6 bases). Germline CDR1 reads MNHEY; CDR2 reads SVGAGI. V lost 2 bases and J lost 4, with 17 bases in between. CDR3 size: 16 residues. CDR3 DNA: TGTGCCAGCAGTTACCATCTCGGGGGAGTTGGAGAGACCCAGTACTTC. As protein: CASSYHLGGVGETQYF.

The chain combines TRBV7-9 with TRBJ1-1; D gene unclear. Germline-derived CDR1 and CDR2 are SEHNR and FQNEAQ (reference sequence). The CDR3 runs 13 residues. Trimming took 5 bases from V and 5 from J, leaving 12 bases between them. The CDR3 nucleotides are TGTGCCAGCAGCCTAGATAGGGAAACTGAAGCTTTCTTT. Protein: CASSLDRETEAFF.

The chain recombines TRBV15 with TRBJ1-2; 8 bases line up with TRBD1. The junction had 12 bases not matched to a gene; V was cut back by 7 bases and J by 8 bases. This CDR3 spans 14 amino acids. Germline V gene lookup returns CDR1 LNHNV and CDR2 YYDKDF (reference sequence). The CDR3 DNA is TGTGCCACCAAAGTCTTCGGACAGGGTGTAGGCTACACCTTC. This sequence encodes CATKVFGQGVGYTF.

This chain uses TRBV5-1 with TRBJ2-2; 11 bases fit TRBD1. Looked up from germline, CDR1 is SGHRS and CDR2 is YFSETQ. The CDR3 consists of 15 residues. V lost 4 bases to trimming and J lost 5 bases; unmatched junction nucleotides: 4. CDR3 protein: CASSEGQGVTGELFF. For the CDR3, the DNA is TGCGCCAGCAGCGAGGGACAGGGGGTAACCGGGGAGCTGTTTTTT.

This chain joins TRBV6-5 and TRBJ1-4, with D tentatively TRBD1 (5 bases). V was shortened by 6 bases and J by 2 bases, with 10 bases between the two germline ends. Germline V CDR1 and CDR2: MNHEY, SVGAGI. This CDR3 has 14 residues. The CDR3 nucleotides are TGTGCCAGCAGCCGGGGGGAGACTAATGAAAAACTGTTTTTT. This sequence encodes CASSRGETNEKLFF.

The V call is TRBV7-9, the J call TRBJ2-1; D assignment may be TRBD1 or TRBD2 (6 bases each). Germline V gene sequence: CDR1 SEHNR, CDR2 FQNEAQ (reference sequence). CDR3 length: 15 residues. V was cut by 7 bases and J by 1 base, with 14 bases left in between. The CDR3: CASNEGGFSYNEQFF. CDR3 coding DNA: TGTGCCAGCAACGAAGGGGGGTTTTCCTACAATGAGCAGTTCTTC.

The chain employs TRBV6-5 and TRBJ2-2; D is undetermined. Germline-derived CDR1 and CDR2 are MNHEY and SVGAGI. The ends were cut back, 5 bases at V and 3 bases at J, with 7 bases in the middle. The CDR3 has 13 residues. The CDR3 DNA follows: TGTGCCAGCAGTGGGCCCTACACCGGGGAGCTGTTTTTT. Amino acid sequence: CASSGPYTGELFF.

This chain joins TRBV7-6 and TRBJ1-6; tentatively, D is TRBD1 (5 bases). Trimming pared 3 bases from V and 8 bases from J, leaving 14 bases between. Germline assignment: CDR1 SGHVS and CDR2 FNYEAQ. This CDR3 is 15 amino acids long. The CDR3: CASSLGGFYYSPLHF. Here the CDR3 DNA reads TGTGCCAGCAGCTTGGGGGGGTTTTATTATTCACCCCTCCACTTT.

The V and J genes are TRBV4-2 and TRBJ2-3; D unclear. Trimming took off 2 bases at V and 2 bases at J, with 5 bases between the two ends. CDR1 and CDR2 (germline): LGHNA, YNFKEQ. This CDR3 has 13 residues. The CDR3 loop reads CASSQLYTDTQYF. In DNA form, the CDR3 reads TGTGCCAGCAGCCAACTTTACACAGATACGCAGTATTTT.

The V and J genes are TRBV2 and TRBJ1-5, with TRBD1 matching 10 bases. V was pared by 6 bases and J by 3 bases, with 14 bases of the junction left unmatched. Germline V gene data show CDR1 as SNHLY and CDR2 as FYNNEI. The CDR3 has 18 residues. The CDR3 nucleotides are TGTGCCAGCAGCGGGGACAGGGGTTCCCACAGAATCAATCAGCCCCAGCATTTT. It encodes CASSGDRGSHRINQPQHF.

The genes are TRBV11-2 and TRBJ2-1, with D maybe TRBD2 (5 bases). The CDR3 covers 13 residues. The germline V gene encodes CDR1 SGHAT and CDR2 FQNNGV. The V end lost 0 bases, the J end lost 12 bases, and 12 bases lay between the germline ends. CDR3 bases: TGTGCCAGCAGCTTAGATAGGAGGTCAAGGCAGTTCTTC. It is translated as CASSLDRRSRQFF.

The CDR3 spells CASSPRTGGSTGELFF. The CDR3 coding sequence is TGTGCCAGCAGCCCAAGGACAGGGGGCAGCACCGGGGAGCTGTTTTTT. This sequence joins TRBV11-2 and TRBJ2-2, with 11 bases aligning to TRBD1. The CDR3 has 16 amino acids. Unmatched junction bases numbered 6, after V lost 5 bases and J lost 4 bases. Germline lookup yields CDR1 SGHAT and CDR2 FQNNGV.

The V gene is TRBV19, the J gene TRBJ2-2; perhaps TRBD1 as D (6 bases). CDR3 size: 16 residues. Per germline, CDR1 LNHDA and CDR2 SQIVND (reference sequence). V shed 3 bases and J shed 6 bases, with 17 bases lying between them. This chain's CDR3 is CASSMVGARKSGELFF. The CDR3 region has the DNA TGTGCCAGTAGTATGGTGGGGGCGCGGAAGTCCGGGGAGCTGTTTTTT.

The sample holds one count of this clone. The V gene is TRBV27, the J gene TRBJ2-3; possible D gene TRBD1, 6 bases. CDR3 length: 14 residues. Germline CDR1 is MNHEY and CDR2 is SMNVEV (reference sequence). V was clipped by 2 bases and J by 2 bases, with 8 bases between them. The CDR3 loop reads CASSLAGATDTQYF. CDR3 DNA sequence: TGTGCCAGCAGTTTAGCAGGGGCCACAGATACGCAGTATTTT.